This T cell receptor beta chain was recovered during a study of identical twins. General study findings and limits: Modelling approaches yielded underestimates of out-of-frame TCR alpha sharing between monozygotic twins. Less excess twin sharing appeared in beta out-of-frame sequences.

The germline V gene has CDR1 MNHEY and CDR2 SVGAGI. Trimming cost V 5 bases and J 5 bases, with 7 bases left between them. This CDR3 spans 11 amino acids. TCRdb processed the 5' RACE reads anew with MiXCR; each CDR3 protein has one entry. The repertoire holds fewer than 250,000 distinct CDR3 sequences, approximately 8.3% seen once, with about 1.8% in the top ten. This clonotype was seen repeatedly, ten times or more. Its antigen remains unknown. In addition, the sample was reused for a study of yellow fever vaccine responses in identical twins.

The sequence was obtained from a woman between 18 and 29 years old in good health. V and J are TRBV6-5 and TRBJ2-7; D gene uncertain. Sequenced: memory (CD45RO+) T cells sorted from blood. The CDR3 is CASSHSHEQYF. CDR3 in DNA: TGTGCCAGCAGTCATAGCCACGAGCAGTACTTC.